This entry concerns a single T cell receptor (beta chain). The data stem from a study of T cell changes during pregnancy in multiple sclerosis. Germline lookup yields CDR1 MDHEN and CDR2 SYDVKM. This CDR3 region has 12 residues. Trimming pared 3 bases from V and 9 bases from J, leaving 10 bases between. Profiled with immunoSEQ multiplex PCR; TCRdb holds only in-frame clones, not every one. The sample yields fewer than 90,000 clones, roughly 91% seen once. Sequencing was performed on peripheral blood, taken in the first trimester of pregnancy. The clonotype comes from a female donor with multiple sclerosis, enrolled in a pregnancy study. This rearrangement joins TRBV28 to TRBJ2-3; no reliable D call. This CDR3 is CASSLSVVTQYF. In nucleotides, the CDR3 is TGTGCCAGCAGTTTGTCCGTTGTAACGCAGTATTTT.